This note documents a single T cell receptor (beta chain) sequence. Its antigen is not identified. CDR3 length: 15 residues. The record originates from a study of memory B cells and T cells in multiple sclerosis. Separate sequencing covered autoproliferating (CFSE-dim) and non-proliferating (CFSE-high) T cells from stimulus-free culture. Approximately 5x10^7 CFSE-labeled PBMCs were cultured around 7 days unstimulated, then replicate wells were pooled. CFSE at 0.45 to 0.65 uM labeled the PBMCs, which were then cultured unstimulated. General observations from the study: Normalization was needed because clone-set size differences affected shared clonotype counts.

Clones were read by immunoSEQ multiplex PCR, and TCRdb kept only the in-frame ones, dropping some. Found here are roughly 12,000 clones, approximately 84% of them singletons; the top ten hold 2.5% to 3.5%. Input material: PBMCs from blood kept in culture. This clonotype was sampled from a human donor with multiple sclerosis. The chain uses TRBV1 and TRBJ2-5; the D segment call TRBD2 is taken from the table without a DNA check. TRBV1 is reported as a pseudogene. The CDR3 spells CTSSRIAGGQETQYF. The CDR3 DNA reads as TGCACCAGCAGCCGGATAGCGGGAGGCCAAGAGACCCAGTACTTC.